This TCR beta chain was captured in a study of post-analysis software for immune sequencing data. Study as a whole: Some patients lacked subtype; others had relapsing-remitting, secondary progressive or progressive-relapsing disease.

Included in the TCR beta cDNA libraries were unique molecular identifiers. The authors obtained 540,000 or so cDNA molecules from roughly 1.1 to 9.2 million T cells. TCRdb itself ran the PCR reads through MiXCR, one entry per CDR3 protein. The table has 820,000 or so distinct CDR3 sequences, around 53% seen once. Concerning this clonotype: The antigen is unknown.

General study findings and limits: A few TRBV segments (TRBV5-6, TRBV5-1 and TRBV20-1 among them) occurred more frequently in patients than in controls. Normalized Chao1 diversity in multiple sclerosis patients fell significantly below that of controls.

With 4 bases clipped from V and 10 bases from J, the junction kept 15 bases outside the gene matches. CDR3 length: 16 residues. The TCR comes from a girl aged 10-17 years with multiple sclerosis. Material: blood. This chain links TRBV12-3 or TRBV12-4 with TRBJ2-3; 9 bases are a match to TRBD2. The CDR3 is CASSSALAGGPSPQYF. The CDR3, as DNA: TGTGCCAGCAGTTCAGCCTTGGCGGGGGGGCCCTCTCCGCAGTATTTT.